The 15 T cell receptor beta chains below all came from one sample that was sequenced in a study of T cell responses to AZD1222 COVID-19 vaccine. TCRdb's table, derived via immunoSEQ multiplex PCR, lists solely in-frame clones and lacks some. This table has 150,000 to 200,000 clones, roughly 90% appearing once. This sample comprised peripheral blood, obtained 28 days after the second AZD1222 dose. The receptor set was obtained from an adult who received the AZD1222 COVID-19 vaccine.

J is TRBJ2-7 and V is TRBV7-2; 7 nucleotides line up with TRBD1. This CDR3 comprises 14 residues. V lost 5 bases, J lost 5 bases, and 9 bases stayed unmatched. Looked up from germline, CDR1 is SGHTA and CDR2 is FQGNSA. The DNA for the CDR3 is TGTGCCAGCAGCCAGAGGCAGGGGGAGAACGAGCAGTACTTC. It is translated as CASSQRQGENEQYF.

This sequence joins TRBV6-2 or TRBV6-3 and TRBJ2-5; a weak D match, TRBD1 (6 bases). The CDR3 sequence is 13 residues long. CDR1 and CDR2 (germline): MNHEY, SVGEGT. Trimming removed 6 bases at V and 9 bases at J, with 17 bases between. CDR3 sequence reads: CASSWTEAESQYF. CDR3 DNA: TGTGCCAGCAGCTGGACAGAAGCCGAATCCCAGTACTTC.

The chain links TRBV7-9 to TRBJ1-1, with no clear D. This CDR3 has 12 residues. Trimming pared 2 bases from V and 7 bases from J, leaving 8 bases between. Germline V gene sequence: CDR1 SEHNR, CDR2 FQNEAQ (reference sequence). The CDR3 DNA sequence: TGTGCCAGCAGCTTAAAGGGTGGTGAAGCTTTCTTT. Its translation: CASSLKGGEAFF.

The rearrangement joins TRBV7-9 to TRBJ2-5; 7 bases match TRBD2. The germline gives CDR1 SEHNR, CDR2 FQNEAQ (reference sequence). The CDR3 has 15 amino acids. V shed 4 bases, J shed 4 bases, and the junction held 9 bases outside the gene matches. The CDR3 sequence: CASSSGRPGGETQYF. In nucleotides, the CDR3 is TGTGCCAGCAGCTCCGGACGGCCGGGGGGAGAGACCCAGTACTTC.

This clone was found once. This sequence joins TRBV2 and TRBJ2-1; perhaps TRBD2 as D (5 bases). In germline, CDR1 is SNHLY, CDR2 FYNNEI. The V end was cut by 6 bases, the J end by 5 bases, with 20 bases between. CDR3 length equals 16 residues. The CDR3 sequence: CASRRQRDGYDNEQFF. The CDR3 nucleotides are TGTGCCAGCAGGCGCCAACGGGATGGGTATGACAATGAGCAGTTCTTC. The full variable domain, with the rest looked up from reference TRBV2 and TRBJ2-1, is EPEVTQTPSHQVTQMGQEVILRCVPISNHLYFYWYRQILGQKVEFLVSFYNNEISEKSEIFDDQFSVERPDGSNFTLKIRSTKLEDSAMYFCASRRQRDGYDNEQFFGPGTRLTVL.

DNA for the CDR3: TGCGCCAGCAGCCACGACGGTATTAATGAAAAACTGTTTTTT. It specifies CASSHDGINEKLFF. V and J are TRBV5-1 and TRBJ1-4, with D unresolved. The CDR3 is 14 amino acids. Germline V lookup: CDR1 SGHRS, CDR2 YFSETQ. Trimming removed 4 bases at V and 4 bases at J, with 11 bases between.

CDR3 nucleotides: TGTGCCAGCAGTGCCTATACGAACACTGAAGCTTTCTTT. It yields the protein CASSAYTNTEAFF. This chain links TRBV2 with TRBJ1-1; unclear D gene. Trimming stripped 4 bases from V and 1 base from J, with 7 bases between. Germline V gives CDR1 SNHLY, CDR2 FYNNEI. The CDR3 length is 13 residues.

The chain carries TRBV6-5 and TRBJ1-1; D gene ambiguous. Trimming took off 6 bases at V and 0 bases at J, with 5 bases between the two ends. Germline V lookup: CDR1 MNHEY, CDR2 SVGAGI. The CDR3 covers 12 residues. CDR3 coding DNA: TGTGCCAGCAGAGTACTGAACACTGAAGCTTTCTTT. Encoded protein: CASRVLNTEAFF.

The genes are TRBV19 and TRBJ1-4, with TRBD1 matching over 7 bases. With 3 bases clipped from V and 3 bases from J, the junction kept 1 base outside the gene matches. This CDR3 spans 14 amino acids. The V gene's germline CDR1 is LNHDA and CDR2 SQIVND (reference sequence). CDR3 in DNA: TGTGCCAGTAGTATCGGGACAGCTAATGAAAAACTGTTTTTT. Amino acid sequence: CASSIGTANEKLFF.

CDR3 in amino acids: CASSTSRNEQFF. The DNA of the CDR3 is TGTGCCAGTAGTACCTCACGCAATGAGCAGTTCTTC. This chain connects TRBV19 to TRBJ2-1; D remains ambiguous. The germline V and J ends were trimmed by 4 bases and 6 bases, with 7 bases remaining between them. This CDR3 region has 12 residues. The germline V gene encodes CDR1 LNHDA and CDR2 SQIVND (reference sequence).

V and J are TRBV10-3 and TRBJ1-6, with D maybe TRBD1 (6 bases). Between the trimmed V and J ends, which lost 6 bases and 7 bases, there was a span of 13 bases. Germline-derived CDR1 and CDR2 are ENHRY and SYGVKD. The CDR3 extends over 14 amino acids. CDR3 sequence reads: CAIRLDSKNSPLHF. The CDR3 DNA reads TGTGCCATCAGATTGGACAGCAAAAATTCACCCCTCCACTTT.

The genes are TRBV29-1 and TRBJ2-7; 14 nucleotides match TRBD2. V shed 6 bases, J shed 6 bases, and the junction held 7 bases outside the gene matches. CDR1 is SQVTM and CDR2 is ANQGSEA in the germline V gene. The CDR3 consists of 14 residues. The DNA for the CDR3 is TGCAGCGTCCGTTCCGGGACTAGCGGGAGCGAGCAGTACTTC. Amino acid sequence: CSVRSGTSGSEQYF.

V and J are TRBV7-9 and TRBJ1-4; D gene ambiguous. CDR3 length equals 13 residues. CDR1 and CDR2 from the germline V gene are SEHNR and FQNEAQ (reference sequence). Trimming removed 3 bases from V and 8 bases from J, with 10 bases in between. The chain's CDR3 is CASSFMLVEKLFF. CDR3 in DNA: TGTGCCAGCAGCTTCATGTTAGTCGAAAAACTGTTTTTT.

This sequence joins TRBV19 and TRBJ1-5; the D is unclear. Per germline, CDR1 LNHDA and CDR2 SQIVND (reference sequence). This CDR3 region has 14 residues. V dropped 9 bases and J dropped 3 bases, with 15 bases sitting between them. CDR3 sequence (DNA): TGTGCCAGCATGAAGACCGAGCTCAATCAGCCCCAGCATTTT. It yields the protein CASMKTELNQPQHF.

The chain joins TRBV6-2 or TRBV6-3 to TRBJ2-7; no firm D call. The CDR3 contains 13 residues. With 1 base removed from V and 4 bases from J, the gap between germline ends came to 8 bases. Germline assignment: CDR1 MNHEY and CDR2 SVGEGT. The DNA for the CDR3 is TGTGCCAGCAGTTACTATCCTTCGTACGAGCAGTACTTC. It translates to CASSYYPSYEQYF.